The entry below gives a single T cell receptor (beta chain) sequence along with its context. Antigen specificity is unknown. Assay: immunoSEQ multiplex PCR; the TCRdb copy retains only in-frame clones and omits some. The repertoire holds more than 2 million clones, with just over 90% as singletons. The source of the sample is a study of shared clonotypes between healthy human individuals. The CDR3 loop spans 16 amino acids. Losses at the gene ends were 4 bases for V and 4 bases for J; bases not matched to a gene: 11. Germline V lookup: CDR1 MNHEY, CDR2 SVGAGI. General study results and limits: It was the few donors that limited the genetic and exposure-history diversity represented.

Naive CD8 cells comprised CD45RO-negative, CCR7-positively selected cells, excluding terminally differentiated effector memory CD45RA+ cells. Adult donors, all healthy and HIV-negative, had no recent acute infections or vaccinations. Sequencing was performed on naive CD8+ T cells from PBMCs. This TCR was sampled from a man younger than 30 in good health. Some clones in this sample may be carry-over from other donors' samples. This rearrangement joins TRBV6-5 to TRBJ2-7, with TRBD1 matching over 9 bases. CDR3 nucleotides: TGTGCCAGCAGTTTCAATCCGGGACAGGGTTTTTACGAGCAGTACTTC. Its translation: CASSFNPGQGFYEQYF.